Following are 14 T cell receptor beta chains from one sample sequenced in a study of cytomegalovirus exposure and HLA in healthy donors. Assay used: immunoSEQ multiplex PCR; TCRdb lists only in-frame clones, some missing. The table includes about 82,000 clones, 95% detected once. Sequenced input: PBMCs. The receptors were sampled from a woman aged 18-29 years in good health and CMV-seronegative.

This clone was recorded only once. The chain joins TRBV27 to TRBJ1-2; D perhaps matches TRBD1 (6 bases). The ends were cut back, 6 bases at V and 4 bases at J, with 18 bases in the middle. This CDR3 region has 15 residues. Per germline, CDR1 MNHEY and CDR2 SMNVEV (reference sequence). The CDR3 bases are TGTGCCAGCAGACGTATCGCAGGGGTGGCCTATGGCTACACCTTC. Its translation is CASRRIAGVAYGYTF.

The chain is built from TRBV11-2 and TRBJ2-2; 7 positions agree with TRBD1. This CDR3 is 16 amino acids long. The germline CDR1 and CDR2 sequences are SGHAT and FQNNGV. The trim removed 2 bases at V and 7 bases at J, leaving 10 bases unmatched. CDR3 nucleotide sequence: TGTGCCAGCAGCTTAAGCGTAGGGGGCTGGGGCGGGGAGCTGTTTTTT. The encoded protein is CASSLSVGGWGGELFF.

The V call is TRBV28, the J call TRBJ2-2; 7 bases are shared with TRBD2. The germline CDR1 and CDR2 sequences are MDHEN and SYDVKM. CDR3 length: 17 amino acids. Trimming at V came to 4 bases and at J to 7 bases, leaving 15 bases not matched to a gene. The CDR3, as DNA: TGTGCCAGCAGTTCTATCACAAACGGACTAGTCAACGGGGAGCTGTTTTTT. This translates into CASSSITNGLVNGELFF.

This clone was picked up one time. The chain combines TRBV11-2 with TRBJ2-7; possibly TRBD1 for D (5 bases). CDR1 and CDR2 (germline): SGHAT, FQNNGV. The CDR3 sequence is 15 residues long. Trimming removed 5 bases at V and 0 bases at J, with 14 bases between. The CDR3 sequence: CASSLGPDNSYEQYF. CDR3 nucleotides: TGTGCCAGCAGCCTGGGTCCGGACAACTCCTACGAGCAGTACTTC.

As DNA, the CDR3 is TGTGCCAGCAGTTTAGGGGGGGCAGATACCTACGAGCAGTACTTC. It codes for CASSLGGADTYEQYF. V usage is TRBV28 and J usage is TRBJ2-7, with D possibly matching TRBD2 (7 bases). The CDR3 totals 15 residues. Deletions cut 2 bases from V and 2 bases from J, with 13 bases between. Per the germline V gene, CDR1 is MDHEN and CDR2 is SYDVKM.

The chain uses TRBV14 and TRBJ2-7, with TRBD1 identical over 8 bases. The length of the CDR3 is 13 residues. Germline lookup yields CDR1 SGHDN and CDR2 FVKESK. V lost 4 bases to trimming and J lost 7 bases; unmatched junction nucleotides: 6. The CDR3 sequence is CASSLGTGGEQYF. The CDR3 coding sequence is TGTGCCAGCAGCCTTGGGACAGGTGGTGAGCAGTACTTC. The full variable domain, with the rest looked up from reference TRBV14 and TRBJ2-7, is EAGVTQFPSHSVIEKGQTVTLRCDPISGHDNLYWYRRVMGKEIKFLLHFVKESKQDESGMPNNRFLAERTGGTYSTLKVQPAELEDSGVYFCASSLGTGGEQYFGPGTRLTVT.

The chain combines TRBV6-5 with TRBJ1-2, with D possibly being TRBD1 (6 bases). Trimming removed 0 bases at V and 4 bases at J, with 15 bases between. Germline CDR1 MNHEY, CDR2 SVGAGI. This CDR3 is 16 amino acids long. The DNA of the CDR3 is TGTGCCAGCAGTTACTCGTTGTCAGGGGAAGGCTATGGCTACACCTTC. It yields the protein CASSYSLSGEGYGYTF.

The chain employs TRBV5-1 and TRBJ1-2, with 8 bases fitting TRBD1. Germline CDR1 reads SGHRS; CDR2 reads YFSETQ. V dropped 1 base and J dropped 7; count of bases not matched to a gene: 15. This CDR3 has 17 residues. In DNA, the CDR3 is TGCGCCAGCAGCTTGAACGCAGGGGGCGCGGCATCTAGTGGCTACACCTTC. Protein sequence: CASSLNAGGAASSGYTF.

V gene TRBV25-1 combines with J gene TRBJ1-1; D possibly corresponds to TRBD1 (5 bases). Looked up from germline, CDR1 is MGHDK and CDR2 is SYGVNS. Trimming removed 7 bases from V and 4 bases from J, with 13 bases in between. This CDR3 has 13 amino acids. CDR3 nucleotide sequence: TGTGCCAGCAAATACGTCAGGGCCACTGAAGCTTTCTTT. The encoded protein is CASKYVRATEAFF.

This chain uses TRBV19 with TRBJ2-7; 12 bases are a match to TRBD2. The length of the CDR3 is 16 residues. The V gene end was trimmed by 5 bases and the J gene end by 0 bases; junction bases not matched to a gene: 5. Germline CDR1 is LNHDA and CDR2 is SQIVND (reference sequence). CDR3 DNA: TGTGCCAGTAGTGCGACTAGCGGGGGCCTCTCCTACGAGCAGTACTTC. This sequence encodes CASSATSGGLSYEQYF.

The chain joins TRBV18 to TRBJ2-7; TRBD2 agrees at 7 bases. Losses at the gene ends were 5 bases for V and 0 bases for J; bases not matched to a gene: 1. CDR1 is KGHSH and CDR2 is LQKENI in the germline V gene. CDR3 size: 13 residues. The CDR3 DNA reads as TGTGCCAGCTCAACTAGCGCCTCCTACGAGCAGTACTTC. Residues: CASSTSASYEQYF.

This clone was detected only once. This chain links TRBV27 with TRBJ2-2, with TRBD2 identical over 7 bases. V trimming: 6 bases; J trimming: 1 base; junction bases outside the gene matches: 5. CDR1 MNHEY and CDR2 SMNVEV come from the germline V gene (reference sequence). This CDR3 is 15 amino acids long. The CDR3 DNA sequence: TGTGCCAGCAGGGTCCTAGCGGAGAACACCGGGGAGCTGTTTTTT. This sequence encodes CASRVLAENTGELFF.

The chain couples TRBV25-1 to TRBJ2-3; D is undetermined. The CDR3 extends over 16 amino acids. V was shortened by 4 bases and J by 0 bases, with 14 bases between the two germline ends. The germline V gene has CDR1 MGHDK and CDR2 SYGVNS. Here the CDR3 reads CASSGPEWASTDTQYF. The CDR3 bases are TGTGCCAGCAGTGGACCGGAATGGGCTAGCACAGATACGCAGTATTTT.

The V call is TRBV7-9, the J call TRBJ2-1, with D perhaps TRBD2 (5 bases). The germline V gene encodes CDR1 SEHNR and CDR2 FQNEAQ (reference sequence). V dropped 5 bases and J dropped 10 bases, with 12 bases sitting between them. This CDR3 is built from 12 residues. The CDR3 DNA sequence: TGTGCCAGCAGCCTAACGTCGGGGGAGCAGTTCTTC. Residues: CASSLTSGEQFF.